These T cell receptor beta chains were read from a single sample in a study of shared clonotypes between healthy human individuals. Repertoires were generated with immunoSEQ multiplex PCR, while TCRdb's copy carries only in-frame clones and drops some. Of roughly 590,000 clones listed, roughly 95% are singletons. Sequencing was done on a sample of naive CD8+ T cells sorted from blood. The receptors here all came from a woman under 40 in good health. Each CDR3 is given without its conserved first and last residue. A D gene is named only where the DNA matches it firmly.

V: TRBV6-5; D: -; CDR3: ASSYRGGDGYT
V: TRBV5-6; D: -; CDR3: ASSGAGRTYEQY
V: TRBV19; D: TRBD1; CDR3: ATGTVGEKLF
V: TRBV9; D: -; CDR3: ASSTSEGEQF
V: TRBV5-6; D: -; CDR3: ASSFPGNTEAF
V: TRBV4-1; D: TRBD2; CDR3: ASSQNGRSDTGELF
V: TRBV2; D: TRBD2; CDR3: ASSEHGRALETQY
V: TRBV29-1; D: -; CDR3: SGIALDTEAF
V: TRBV28; D: TRBD2; CDR3: ASRLAGGWNEQF
V: TRBV4-1; D: -; CDR3: ASSHGILNEKLF
V: TRBV19; D: TRBD1; CDR3: ASSGTGEGMNTEAF
V: TRBV5-4; D: TRBD2; CDR3: ASSLSSSGTYEQY
V: TRBV28; D: -; CDR3: ASSTYGREQF
V: TRBV14; D: TRBD1; CDR3: ASSQGQGFWDIQY
V: TRBV25-1; D: -; CDR3: ASRDTRSYNSPLH
V: TRBV27; D: -; CDR3: ASSPFTRMRDIQY
V: TRBV6-5; D: TRBD1; CDR3: ASRDRGLNTEAF
V: TRBV28; D: TRBD1; CDR3: ASSYRDPTGFNEQY
V: TRBV11-2; D: -; CDR3: ASSLAWGLANTEAF
V: TRBV4-1; D: -; CDR3: ASGEDISYEQY
V: TRBV7-9; D: -; CDR3: ASSPDEGDGYT
V: TRBV5-6; D: -; CDR3: ASSLGSKAF
V: TRBV28; D: -; CDR3: ATEEGVSALVQPQH
V: TRBV5-1; D: -; CDR3: ASSLDSNQPQH
V: TRBV27; D: -; CDR3: ASSFYNEQF
V: TRBV5-1; D: -; CDR3: ASSLQGTHGYT
V: TRBV27; D: TRBD2; CDR3: ASSPILAGGPHEQY
V: TRBV5-1; D: TRBD1; CDR3: ASSLDRDSHYEQY
V: TRBV27; D: -; CDR3: ASNRVGTGELF
V: TRBV29-1; D: -; CDR3: SVLLEDSTYEQY
V: TRBV14; D: -; CDR3: ASSQDGPPEQY
V: TRBV15; D: TRBD2; CDR3: ATKLAGGPLYEQY
V: TRBV7-9; D: TRBD1; CDR3: ATGTGEVDEQF
V: TRBV2; D: TRBD1; CDR3: ASSRGGRGTNQPQH
V: TRBV4-1; D: TRBD2; CDR3: ASSQNPLAGDVGELF
V: TRBV28; D: -; CDR3: ASSLGLYYSGANVLT
V: TRBV19; D: -; CDR3: ASSMIDRGPSPLH
V: TRBV6-6; D: -; CDR3: ASSYSTVGTEAF
V: TRBV28; D: TRBD2; CDR3: ASIPQGLAHNEQF
V: TRBV7-9; D: TRBD2; CDR3: ASSLAMRESPQY
V: TRBV7-9; D: -; CDR3: ASSPPQATSYNEQF
V: TRBV7-9; D: TRBD1; CDR3: ASSPTGIGNQPQH
V: TRBV5-6; D: -; CDR3: ASSPRRGRETRYEQY
V: TRBV7-9; D: TRBD2; CDR3: ASSPRTSPYNEQF
V: TRBV27; D: -; CDR3: ASSFSAQTLYYEQY
V: TRBV19; D: -; CDR3: ASSPGRPDTQY
V: TRBV29-1; D: -; CDR3: SVVGGPGNQPQH
V: TRBV29-1; D: -; CDR3: SVEQKNTGELF
V: TRBV10-1; D: -; CDR3: ASSESPNAGSEQY
V: TRBV7-9; D: -; CDR3: ASSLASNEQF
V: TRBV27; D: -; CDR3: ASSPAGALIDTQY
V: TRBV9; D: TRBD1; CDR3: ASSVGGGMGTGLGNIQY
V: TRBV7-9; D: -; CDR3: ASSPNTGELF